This T cell receptor beta chain emerged from a study of T-cell reconstitution after alpha-beta-depleted transplantation in children (dated by TCRdb to the mid-2010s). With regard to the full study: Using TCR repertoire profiling, the study followed T-cell immune reconstitution in a quantitative way in children after TCRalphabeta/CD19-depleted allogeneic hematopoietic cell transplantation. The investigation overall reported the following: In some patients, the high TCRbeta diversity seen at day 60 was put down to recipient T cells and intrathymic progenitors that had survived conditioning. Apparently early alphabetaT-cell count recovery about two months after transplant reportedly relied on only several hundred rapidly expanded clones derived from non-depleted graft cells. Hyperexpanded clone frequencies declined over subsequent months; after one year, T-cell counts and TCRbeta diversity were mostly attributed to newly produced T cells.

The germline V gene (reference sequence) sets CDR1 to MNHEY and CDR2 to SMNVEV. Trimming removed 5 bases from V and 9 bases from J, leaving 20 bases between the germline ends. The cysteine opens and the phenylalanine closes a CDR3 of 15 amino acids. Solely the CDR3 DNA is kept, with 45 bases framed from the first base. Of note for this clonotype: Its antigen is unknown. No base quality values were provided; no much bigger clone lies one nucleotide off.

Taken with the paper, the label for treatment or condition translates to: allogeneic hematopoietic cell transplantation with graft depleted of TCRalphabeta T cells and CD19 B cells. The transplant recipients were children given TCRalphabeta/CD19-depleted allogeneic hematopoietic cell grafts. The library was generated by PCR. The sample was run on an Illumina HiSeq 2500. Molecular barcoding was employed in the preparation of TCR libraries, with unique molecular identifiers being used to normalize TCRbeta repertoire quantification. Clones were called with MiXCR by TCRdb after fastp trimmed the public reads at Q25, and only in-frame beta chains were retained. Each entry merges the rows of one CDR3 protein and shows their most common DNA and genes. The sample data list 100,000 to 120,000 distinct CDR3 sequences, and almost 6.5% of these were observed just once. Of the sample, 23% falls within the top ten clones.

The chain was built from TRBV27 and TRBJ1-5; 6 matching bases give a weak D call of TRBD1. The TCR sequence derives from a male patient aged 2-15 years who had a stem cell transplant for acute lymphoblastic leukemia, so the T cells may come from the graft donor. Sequencing was performed on PBMCs, mostly from graft donor cells, taken 360 days after TCRalphabeta/CD19-depleted stem cell transplant. CDR3 loop: CASSPRQDSWVPQHF. The sequenced DNA is TGTGCCAGCAGTCCCAGACAGGACTCTTGGGTGCCCCAGCATTTT.